This TCR beta chain was identified during a study of cytomegalovirus exposure and HLA in healthy donors. In the PCR, 60 Vbeta and 13 Jbeta primers were used. Profiling relied on immunoSEQ multiplex PCR, and the TCRdb table lists in-frame clones only, not all of them. The sample consists of 140,000 to 150,000 clones, 65% to 85% of them appearing once. CDR1 SGDLS and CDR2 YYNGEE come from the germline V gene. The CDR3 totals 17 residues. Trimming cost V 5 bases and J 9 bases; bases outside gene matches: 18. The rearrangement joins TRBV9 to TRBJ2-3, with 10 positions matching TRBD2. The source material was PBMCs. This sequence was found in a male donor in good health and CMV-seronegative. The CDR3 protein is CASSLSSSGGFQGTQYF. Written as DNA, the CDR3 is TGTGCCAGCAGTCTCAGTAGTAGCGGGGGGTTTCAGGGAACGCAGTATTTT.